Shown below are 8 T cell receptor beta chains from a single sample sequenced in a study of siplizumab effects on memory and regulatory T cells (dated by TCRdb to between 2019 and 2020). Receptor amplification or capture employed the immunoSEQ multiplex PCR assay. Imported from immuneACCESS, the table was reduced by TCRdb to in-frame sequences with V and J called. These copies leave out some clones; in studies compared against another copy, an unresolved V gene accounts for under half, and the cause of the remainder is not known. A total of under 100,000 clones appear in this sample, roughly 89% of them only once. Over 1.5% of the sample rests with the top ten. The specimen sequenced was Tregs sorted from blood. Every receptor here comes from a human donor in good health.

The chain joins TRBV11-2 to TRBJ2-2; D gene uncertain. The CDR3 spans 14 residues. Germline CDR1 SGHAT, CDR2 FQNNGV. The V gene lost 1 base and the J gene lost 9 bases, with 12 bases spanning the gap. The CDR3: CASSLGLKSWELFF. The CDR3 bases are TGTGCCAGCAGCTTAGGACTGAAATCTTGGGAGCTGTTTTTT.

This clone was seen only a few times. The chain employs TRBV7-6 and TRBJ2-3; 12 nucleotides match TRBD2. Germline CDR1 SGHVS, CDR2 FNYEAQ. J was trimmed by 5 bases and V by 1 base; bases with no gene match: 4. This CDR3 contains 16 residues. CDR3 sequence reads: CASSLGLAGAGDTQYF. As DNA, the CDR3 is TGTGCCAGCAGCTTAGGACTAGCGGGGGCAGGAGATACGCAGTATTTT. The whole variable domain, filled in from reference TRBV7-6 and TRBJ2-3, reads GAGVSQSPRYKVTKRGQDVALRCDPISGHVSLYWYRQALGQGPEFLTYFNYEAQQDKSGLPNDRFSAERPEGSISTLTIQRTEQRDSAMYRCASSLGLAGAGDTQYFGPGTRLTVL.

This chain uses TRBV7-2 with TRBJ2-5; D might be TRBD1 (5 bases). Germline CDR1 is SGHTA and CDR2 is FQGNSA. V was trimmed by 1 base and J by 2 bases, leaving 17 bases between them. The CDR3 extends over 17 amino acids. The CDR3 bases are TGTGCCAGCAGCTTAGTCTGGGGCGACGGTGTACAAGAGACCCAGTACTTC. This codes for CASSLVWGDGVQETQYF.

As DNA, the CDR3 is TGTGCCAGCACGGCAACATCTCCCTACGAGCAGTACTTC. Amino acids: CASTATSPYEQYF. The rearrangement joins TRBV6-1 to TRBJ2-7; no definite D call. Trimming removed 7 bases from V and 2 bases from J, with 12 bases in between. Germline V gene lookup returns CDR1 MNHNS and CDR2 SASEGT. The CDR3 extends over 13 amino acids.

The chain couples TRBV27 to TRBJ2-5; D tentatively reads TRBD1 or TRBD2 (5 bases each). Germline CDR1 is MNHEY and CDR2 is SMNVEV (reference sequence). The CDR3 is 12 amino acids. The V and J ends lost 5 bases and 5 bases respectively, with 9 bases between them. The chain's CDR3 is CASSTGPETQYF. The CDR3 nucleotides read TGTGCCAGCAGTACGGGACCCGAGACCCAGTACTTC.

In its sample, this clone was seen a few times. This chain joins TRBV4-1 and TRBJ1-1; D remains ambiguous. The V gene's germline CDR1 is MGHRA and CDR2 YSYEKL. There are 13 residues in the CDR3. V was shortened by 0 bases and J by 4 bases, with 6 bases between the two germline ends. For the CDR3, the DNA is TGCGCCAGCAGCCAAGATCCAGGCACTGAAGCTTTCTTT. Protein: CASSQDPGTEAFF.

This chain links TRBV7-9 with TRBJ2-7, with D tentatively TRBD2 (6 bases). CDR1 is SEHNR, CDR2 FQNEAQ, per germline (reference sequence). The V gene lost 5 bases and the J gene lost 0 bases, with 14 bases spanning the gap. The CDR3 contains 15 residues. CDR3 protein: CASSHSGTLSYEQYF. The CDR3 coding sequence is TGTGCCAGCAGCCACTCCGGGACTCTCTCCTACGAGCAGTACTTC.

The rearrangement joins TRBV7-9 to TRBJ1-2; D may be TRBD1 (6 bases). This CDR3 region has 14 residues. The germline V gene encodes CDR1 SEHNR and CDR2 FQNEAQ (reference sequence). The V end lost 0 bases, the J end lost 8 bases, and 13 bases lay between the germline ends. Written as DNA, the CDR3 is TGTGCCAGCAGCTTAGCCAGGGGAGAGGACGGCTACACCTTC. Residues: CASSLARGEDGYTF.